Ten or more counts support the clone carrying this T cell receptor beta chain. The antigen is undetermined. The sample belongs to a study of regulatory T cells in long-lasting Graves disease. Overall study context: In persistent Graves' disease, antithyroid drugs had been taken for over 5 years and TSH receptor antibodies stayed positive.

Time point: persistent/refractory GD, antithyroid drugs over 5 years with positive TRAb. The authors made the TCR library using RNA they extracted from PBMCs. Graves' disease diagnosis followed American Thyroid Association guidelines. Study-level findings and limits: The number of shared public clonotypes was higher in persistent patients (around 2,500) than new patients (roughly 970).

HTBI primers from iRepertoire and Arm-PCR of CDR3 regions yielded the TCR beta libraries. In TCRdb, the multiplex PCR reads were re-called with MiXCR into one record per CDR3 protein. The table has 400,000 or so distinct CDR3 sequences, less than 25% seen once. The clonotype was recovered from a female donor with Graves disease. The sequences come from peripheral blood mononuclear cells (PBMCs), collected when the disease was refractory, from a patient treated with antithyroid drugs.

DNA of the CDR3: TGTGCCAGCAGCTTCTCAGGCTCCGAGCAGTACTTC. Translated, it gives CASSFSGSEQYF. The chain employs TRBV11-2 and TRBJ2-7; the D is unclear. V lost 3 bases, J lost 6 bases, and 9 bases lay in between. The germline V gene encodes CDR1 SGHAT and CDR2 FQNNGV. CDR3 length equals 12 residues.